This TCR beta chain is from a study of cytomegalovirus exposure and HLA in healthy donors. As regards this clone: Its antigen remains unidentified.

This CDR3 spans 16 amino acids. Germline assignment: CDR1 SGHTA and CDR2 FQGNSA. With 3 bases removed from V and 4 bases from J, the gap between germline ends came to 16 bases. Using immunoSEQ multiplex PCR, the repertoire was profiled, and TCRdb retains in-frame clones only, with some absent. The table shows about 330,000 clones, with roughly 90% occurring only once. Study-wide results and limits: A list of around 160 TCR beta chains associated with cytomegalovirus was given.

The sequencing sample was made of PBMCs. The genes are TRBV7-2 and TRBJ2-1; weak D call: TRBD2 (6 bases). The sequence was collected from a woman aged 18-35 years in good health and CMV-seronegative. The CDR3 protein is CASSLDSGASYNEQFF. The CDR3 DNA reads TGTGCCAGCAGCTTGGACTCGGGAGCGTCATACAATGAGCAGTTCTTC.